This entry lists 16 T cell receptor beta chains sequenced from one sample in a study of blood T cell repertoires in COVID-19. Libraries were prepared by immunoSEQ multiplex PCR; TCRdb keeps only in-frame clonotypes and omits some of them. Here the sample spans under 250,000 clones, roughly 80% being singletons. Material: peripheral blood. These receptors were collected from a woman in her 70s with acute or convalescent COVID-19.

This clone showed up just a few times. V gene TRBV6-2 or TRBV6-3 combines with J gene TRBJ1-5; 9 bases line up with TRBD1. Germline V gene sequence: CDR1 MNHEY, CDR2 SVGEGT. The junction had 7 bases not matched to a gene; V was cut back by 5 bases and J by 5 bases. The CDR3 has 15 residues. This chain's CDR3 is CASSRTGEGYQPQHF. The CDR3 DNA reads TGTGCCAGCAGTCGGACAGGGGAAGGATATCAGCCCCAGCATTTT.

The V gene is TRBV5-1, the J gene TRBJ1-3; D is perhaps TRBD1 (5 bases). CDR1 and CDR2 from the germline V gene are SGHRS and YFSETQ. The CDR3 loop spans 13 amino acids. Trimming removed 0 bases at V and 8 bases at J, with 9 bases between. The CDR3 protein is CASSLVGADTIYF. The DNA of the CDR3 is TGCGCCAGCAGCTTGGTTGGGGCGGACACCATATATTTT.

This sequence joins TRBV5-1 and TRBJ2-1, with TRBD2 matching 7 bases. The germline V gene encodes CDR1 SGHRS and CDR2 YFSETQ. This CDR3 contains 15 residues. Trimming took 4 bases from V and 3 from J; bases not matched to a gene: 7. The DNA of the CDR3 is TGCGCCAGCAGCGGTGGCGGGGGTCGCTACAATGAGCAGTTCTTC. Protein sequence: CASSGGGGRYNEQFF.

The V gene is TRBV6-5, the J gene TRBJ1-5; D call uncertain. Trimming took 7 bases from V and 0 from J, leaving 7 bases between them. This CDR3 is 13 amino acids long. Germline CDR1 is MNHEY and CDR2 is SVGAGI. CDR3 in amino acids: CASNEVSNQPQHF. DNA of the CDR3: TGTGCCAGCAACGAGGTTAGCAATCAGCCCCAGCATTTT.

This rearrangement joins TRBV7-9 to TRBJ2-1, with TRBD2 matching 10 bases. CDR3 size: 17 residues. Per germline, CDR1 SEHNR and CDR2 FQNEAQ (reference sequence). The ends lost 6 bases at V and 5 bases at J; junction bases unmatched: 13. The CDR3 nucleotides are TGTGCCAGCAGACCAGGGAGGGGACTAGCGTTAAACAATGAGCAGTTCTTC. Its protein is CASRPGRGLALNNEQFF. Full variable domain (outside the CDR3, taken from reference TRBV7-9 and TRBJ2-1): DTGVSQNPRHKITKRGQNVTFRCDPISEHNRLYWYRQTLGQGPEFLTYFQNEAQLEKSRLLSDRFSAERPKGSFSTLEIQRTEQGDSAMYLCASRPGRGLALNNEQFFGPGTRLTVL.

The chain couples TRBV19 to TRBJ2-5; possibly TRBD1 for D (5 bases). Germline CDR1 and CDR2: LNHDA and SQIVND (reference sequence). V lost 1 base and J lost 7, with 13 bases in between. The length of the CDR3 is 14 residues. CDR3 in amino acids: CASSIGQGRGTQYF. The CDR3 region has the DNA TGTGCCAGTAGTATAGGTCAGGGAAGAGGGACCCAGTACTTC. Using reference TRBV19 and TRBJ2-5 for the parts outside the CDR3, the full variable domain is DGGITQSPKYLFRKEGQNVTLSCEQNLNHDAMYWYRQDPGQGLRLIYYSQIVNDFQKGDIAEGYSVSREKKESFPLTVTSAQKNPTAFYLCASSIGQGRGTQYFGPGTRLLVL.

This chain links TRBV7-9 with TRBJ1-1; TRBD1 matches at 9 bases. Germline V gives CDR1 SEHNR, CDR2 FQNEAQ (reference sequence). The CDR3 covers 17 residues. The V and J ends lost 5 bases and 1 base, in that order; junction bases with no gene match: 11. In DNA, the CDR3 is TGTGCCAGCAGCCCGACAGGGGGACGGTGGAGGAACACTGAAGCTTTCTTT. Translated: CASSPTGGRWRNTEAFF.

The chain has TRBV7-2 and TRBJ2-2; 7 nucleotides align to TRBD1. The V segment lost 5 bases and the J segment 3 bases; nucleotides outside the gene matches: 3. Germline V gene sequence: CDR1 SGHTA, CDR2 FQGNSA. CDR3 length: 14 amino acids. CDR3 sequence: CASSDRVYTGELFF. Here the CDR3 DNA reads TGTGCCAGCAGCGACAGGGTTTACACCGGGGAGCTGTTTTTT.

The chain has TRBV15 and TRBJ1-5; tentative D call: TRBD1 (5 bases). CDR3 length: 15 amino acids. V gave up 4 bases and J gave up 2 bases, with 12 bases separating them. Germline CDR1 and CDR2: LNHNV and YYDKDF (reference sequence). CDR3 DNA: TGTGCCACCAGCAAAGGGACTCAAGGCAATCAGCCCCAGCATTTT. This encodes CATSKGTQGNQPQHF. Variable domain in full (rest from reference TRBV15 and TRBJ1-5): DAMVIQNPRYQVTQFGKPVTLSCSQTLNHNVMYWYQQKSSQAPKLLFHYYDKDFNNEADTPDNFQSRRPNTSFCFLDIRSPGLGDTAMYLCATSKGTQGNQPQHFGDGTRLSIL.

Worth noting for this clone: Other DNA sequences of this sample code for an identical CDR3. The rearrangement uses TRBV5-8 and TRBJ1-3, with no clear D. Trimming took off 1 base at V and 3 bases at J, with 5 bases between the two ends. The germline V gene has CDR1 SGHTS and CDR2 YDEGEE. The CDR3 extends over 13 amino acids. This chain's CDR3 is CASSLRGGNTIYF. The CDR3 coding sequence is TGTGCCAGCAGCTTGCGGGGTGGAAACACCATATATTTT.

The chain links TRBV7-2 to TRBJ2-7; possibly TRBD2 for D (6 bases). There are 15 residues in the CDR3. Germline V gene sequence: CDR1 SGHTA, CDR2 FQGNSA. Trimming pared 5 bases from V and 0 bases from J, leaving 14 bases between. CDR3 in DNA: TGTGCCAGCAGCCAGTTTTCTAGCGACTCCTACGAGCAGTACTTC. Translating it yields CASSQFSSDSYEQYF.

This rearrangement joins TRBV4-2 to TRBJ1-1, with TRBD1 matching over 9 bases. With V trimmed by 0 bases and J by 4 bases, 6 bases remained unmatched. Germline V CDR1 and CDR2: LGHNA, YNFKEQ. CDR3 length equals 16 residues. The CDR3 sequence is CASSQDPDRGITEAFF. As DNA, the CDR3 is TGTGCCAGCAGCCAAGATCCCGACAGGGGGATCACTGAAGCTTTCTTT.

This chain joins TRBV14 and TRBJ1-2; TRBD1 matches at 12 bases. This CDR3 contains 17 residues. Unmatched junction bases numbered 8, after V lost 4 bases and J lost 2 bases. Germline V CDR1 and CDR2: SGHDN, FVKESK. CDR3 sequence: CASSRTGTGGINYGYTF. The CDR3, as DNA: TGTGCCAGCAGCCGTACCGGGACAGGGGGCATAAACTATGGCTACACCTTC.

J is TRBJ1-1 and V is TRBV19; D gene uncertain. V lost 4 bases and J 2 bases, leaving 5 bases between the germline ends. The germline V gene has CDR1 LNHDA and CDR2 SQIVND (reference sequence). The CDR3 totals 12 residues. Here the CDR3 DNA reads TGTGCCAGTAGTACAATTAACACTGAAGCTTTCTTT. Translation gives CASSTINTEAFF. Filled out from reference TRBV19 and TRBJ1-1, the complete variable domain reads DGGITQSPKYLFRKEGQNVTLSCEQNLNHDAMYWYRQDPGQGLRLIYYSQIVNDFQKGDIAEGYSVSREKKESFPLTVTSAQKNPTAFYLCASSTINTEAFFGQGTRLTVV.

V and J are TRBV4-3 and TRBJ2-1; 13 bases map to TRBD2. Germline CDR1 reads LGHNA; CDR2 reads YSLEER. The CDR3 covers 17 residues. After removal of 3 bases from V and 2 bases from J, the junction contained 4 bases not matched to a gene. CDR3 residues: CASSQGGLAGAYNEQFF. DNA of the CDR3: TGCGCCAGCAGCCAGGGAGGACTAGCGGGGGCCTACAATGAGCAGTTCTTC.

V is TRBV7-9 and J is TRBJ1-2; unclear D gene. This CDR3 spans 15 amino acids. The germline CDR1 and CDR2 sequences are SEHNR and FQNEAQ (reference sequence). Trimming left V 1 base short and J 3 bases short, with 12 bases between. The CDR3, as DNA: TGTGCCAGCAGCTTAGGACTGGCAGAATACTATGGCTACACCTTC. Its translation: CASSLGLAEYYGYTF. Variable domain in full (rest from reference TRBV7-9 and TRBJ1-2): DTGVSQNPRHKITKRGQNVTFRCDPISEHNRLYWYRQTLGQGPEFLTYFQNEAQLEKSRLLSDRFSAERPKGSFSTLEIQRTEQGDSAMYLCASSLGLAEYYGYTFGSGTRLTVV.